A single sample is the source of the 19 T cell receptor beta chains below, sequenced in a study of T cell responses to AZD1222 COVID-19 vaccine. TCRdb's table, derived via immunoSEQ multiplex PCR, lists solely in-frame clones and lacks some. The table has about 110,000 clones, roughly 89% seen once. This specimen was peripheral blood, taken on day 0 of AZD1222 vaccination. These TCRs come from an adult in good health.

V usage is TRBV24-1 and J usage is TRBJ1-5; D might be TRBD1 (5 bases). Germline V gene sequence: CDR1 KGHDR, CDR2 SFDVKD. V was trimmed by 9 bases and J by 5 bases, leaving 16 bases between them. This CDR3 is built from 14 residues. The CDR3 nucleotides read TGTGCCACCTCAGGCCCAGGGCCCTATCAGCCCCAGCATTTT. This sequence encodes CATSGPGPYQPQHF.

The rearrangement uses TRBV2 and TRBJ1-6; 7 bases map to TRBD1. The length of the CDR3 is 14 residues. The V gene's germline CDR1 is SNHLY and CDR2 FYNNEI. V was pared by 8 bases and J by 5 bases, with 6 bases of the junction left unmatched. The CDR3 DNA sequence: TGTGCCAGCGACATGGGACAGAATAATTCACCCCTCCACTTT. This translates into CASDMGQNNSPLHF.

The chain has TRBV6-2 or TRBV6-3 and TRBJ1-4; unclear D gene. V shed 4 bases and J shed 0 bases, with 21 bases lying between them. This CDR3 has 19 amino acids. The germline CDR1 and CDR2 sequences are MNHEY and SVGEGT. CDR3: CASSFPTSGRAATNEKLFF. In DNA, the CDR3 is TGTGCCAGCAGTTTCCCGACCTCTGGGAGGGCTGCAACTAATGAAAAACTGTTTTTT.

The chain has TRBV7-2 and TRBJ1-6; D may be TRBD1 (5 bases). The CDR3 sequence is 16 residues long. The germline V gene encodes CDR1 SGHTA and CDR2 FQGNSA. The V and J ends lost 2 bases and 4 bases respectively, with 12 bases between them. The CDR3 sequence: CASSLNGAGYNSPLHF. The CDR3 DNA follows: TGTGCCAGCAGCTTAAACGGGGCAGGGTATAATTCACCCCTCCACTTT. The full variable domain, rest sourced from reference TRBV7-2 and TRBJ1-6, is GAGVSQSPSNKVTEKGKDVELRCDPISGHTALYWYRQSLGQGLEFLIYFQGNSAPDKSGLPSDRFSAERTGGSVSTLTIQRTQQEDSAVYLCASSLNGAGYNSPLHFGNGTRLTVT.

This rearrangement joins TRBV21-1 to TRBJ2-7; the table's D call, TRBD2, was not checked against the DNA. TRBV21-1 is a documented pseudogene. This CDR3 region has 13 residues. CDR3 loop: CARPRDYPYEQYF. The DNA for the CDR3 is TGTGCCAGACCCCGGGACTACCCCTACGAGCAGTACTTC.

The chain combines TRBV19 with TRBJ2-7, with TRBD1 identical over 10 bases. With 6 bases clipped from V and 6 bases from J, the junction kept 11 bases outside the gene matches. CDR1 is LNHDA, CDR2 SQIVND, per germline (reference sequence). CDR3 length: 15 residues. The CDR3 DNA reads TGTGCCAGTAGCCAAGGAGGACAGGGGGTAGGCGAGCAGTACTTC. Protein sequence: CASSQGGQGVGEQYF. The whole variable domain, remainder taken from reference TRBV19 and TRBJ2-7, is DGGITQSPKYLFRKEGQNVTLSCEQNLNHDAMYWYRQDPGQGLRLIYYSQIVNDFQKGDIAEGYSVSREKKESFPLTVTSAQKNPTAFYLCASSQGGQGVGEQYFGPGTRLTVT.

The V and J genes are TRBV5-1 and TRBJ1-2, with D possibly being TRBD1 (6 bases). V lost 3 bases and J lost 4, with 16 bases in between. From germline, CDR1 is SGHRS and CDR2 YFSETQ. This CDR3 region has 15 residues. CDR3 loop: CASSSRQGSGYGYTF. The CDR3 coding sequence is TGCGCCAGCAGCTCCCGGCAGGGGTCTGGCTATGGCTACACCTTC. The variable domain in full, completed from reference TRBV5-1 and TRBJ1-2, reads KAGVTQTPRYLIKTRGQQVTLSCSPISGHRSVSWYQQTPGQGLQFLFEYFSETQRNKGNFPGRFSGRQFSNSRSEMNVSTLELGDSALYLCASSSRQGSGYGYTFGSGTRLTVV.

The chain is built from TRBV5-1 and TRBJ2-7; 8 bases match TRBD2. Germline V lookup: CDR1 SGHRS, CDR2 YFSETQ. The CDR3 covers 15 residues. V was clipped by 4 bases and J by 0 bases; unmatched bases: 6. The CDR3 bases are TGCGCCAGCAGCATTACTAGCGGCCCCTCCTACGAGCAGTACTTC. Amino acid sequence: CASSITSGPSYEQYF.

The chain recombines TRBV5-1 with TRBJ2-5; 8 nucleotides match TRBD2. CDR1 SGHRS and CDR2 YFSETQ come from the germline V gene. V dropped 4 bases and J dropped 6; count of bases not matched to a gene: 14. The CDR3 consists of 16 residues. The CDR3 protein is CASSRGGRGFEKTQYF. The DNA of the CDR3 is TGCGCCAGCAGCCGGGGGGGAAGGGGCTTCGAGAAGACCCAGTACTTC.

The chain uses TRBV2 and TRBJ2-1; 8 bases fit TRBD1. After removal of 2 bases from V and 5 bases from J, the junction contained 5 bases not matched to a gene. The germline gives CDR1 SNHLY, CDR2 FYNNEI. The CDR3 extends over 15 amino acids. The CDR3 protein is CASSELTGGNNEQFF. DNA of the CDR3: TGTGCCAGCAGTGAATTAACAGGGGGGAACAATGAGCAGTTCTTC. Using reference TRBV2 and TRBJ2-1 for the parts outside the CDR3, the full variable domain is EPEVTQTPSHQVTQMGQEVILRCVPISNHLYFYWYRQILGQKVEFLVSFYNNEISEKSEIFDDQFSVERPDGSNFTLKIRSTKLEDSAMYFCASSELTGGNNEQFFGPGTRLTVL.

The sample holds a few counts of this clone. V gene TRBV27 combines with J gene TRBJ1-6; D not resolved. Trimming stripped 3 bases from V and 2 bases from J, with 8 bases between. This CDR3 is built from 15 residues. Germline V gene sequence: CDR1 MNHEY, CDR2 SMNVEV (reference sequence). For the CDR3, the DNA is TGTGCCAGCAGTTTTGGTGTACCCTATAATTCACCCCTCCACTTT. Translating gives CASSFGVPYNSPLHF.

The chain employs TRBV27 and TRBJ1-1; D unresolved. The V gene lost 5 bases and the J gene lost 2 bases, with 9 bases spanning the gap. The CDR3 consists of 13 residues. Germline loops: CDR1 MNHEY, CDR2 SMNVEV (reference sequence). This CDR3 is CASSTRSNTEAFF. CDR3 in DNA: TGTGCCAGCAGTACCAGGAGCAACACTGAAGCTTTCTTT.

V gene TRBV7-2 combines with J gene TRBJ2-6; 7 nucleotides line up with TRBD1. The CDR3 contains 17 residues. The ends lost 5 bases at V and 0 bases at J; junction bases unmatched: 7. CDR1 SGHTA and CDR2 FQGNSA come from the germline V gene. The CDR3 loop is CASSVGTVLSGANVLTF. CDR3 coding DNA: TGTGCCAGCAGCGTAGGGACAGTCCTCTCTGGGGCCAACGTCCTGACTTTC.

The J gene is TRBJ2-3, the V gene TRBV7-8; 7 bases match TRBD1. Germline V gene sequence: CDR1 SGHVS, CDR2 FQNEAQ. J gave up 2 bases and V 5 bases, and 7 bases lay outside the gene matches. CDR3 length equals 15 residues. This CDR3 is CASSARGPSTDTQYF. CDR3 DNA: TGTGCCAGCAGCGCTAGGGGGCCCTCCACAGATACGCAGTATTTT. Combining the CDR3 with reference TRBV7-8 and TRBJ2-3 gives the whole variable domain GAGVSQSPRYKVAKRGQDVALRCDPISGHVSLFWYQQALGQGPEFLTYFQNEAQLDKSGLPSDRFFAERPEGSVSTLKIQRTQQEDSAVYLCASSARGPSTDTQYFGPGTRLTVL.

The V call is TRBV3-1 (or the pseudogene TRBV3-2), the J call TRBJ2-7; TRBD2 might be the D (6 bases). This CDR3 has 14 amino acids. Germline V gives CDR1 LGHDT, CDR2 YNNKEL (reference sequence). The V gene lost 4 bases and the J gene lost 6 bases, with 16 bases spanning the gap. The CDR3 loop is CASSLLLAEGEQYF. In DNA, the CDR3 is TGTGCCAGCAGCCTTTTACTAGCCGAAGGCGAGCAGTACTTC.

This clone was recorded once. This chain joins TRBV11-1 and TRBJ2-1, with TRBD2 matching over 11 bases. Germline CDR1 and CDR2: SGHAT and FQDESV (reference sequence). With V trimmed by 8 bases and J by 2 bases, 5 bases remained unmatched. CDR3 length: 15 residues. In nucleotides, the CDR3 is TGTGCCAGCGCTTTAGCGGGAGGGCCCTACAATGAGCAGTTCTTC. Encoded protein: CASALAGGPYNEQFF.

The V and J genes are TRBV11-1 and TRBJ2-7, with a weak D call TRBD2 (5 bases). Germline-derived CDR1 and CDR2 are SGHAT and FQDESV (reference sequence). This CDR3 is built from 12 residues. The V and J ends lost 5 bases and 5 bases respectively, with 10 bases between them. CDR3 in DNA: TGTGCCAGCAGCGCGGGCAGTCACGAGCAGTACTTC. Protein product: CASSAGSHEQYF.

This chain connects TRBV19 to TRBJ1-5; TRBD1 matches 9 bases. V lost 3 bases and J lost 11; bases outside the gene matches: 11. Germline V lookup: CDR1 LNHDA, CDR2 SQIVND (reference sequence). There are 15 residues in the CDR3. For the CDR3, the DNA is TGTGCCAGTAGTATGGGCCCCCGGGACAGGGTGTCCCAGCATTTT. Translation: CASSMGPRDRVSQHF.

The chain combines TRBV7-9 with TRBJ1-6, with TRBD1 matching over 8 bases. This CDR3 is built from 15 residues. Trimming cost V 5 bases and J 7 bases; bases outside gene matches: 7. CDR1 and CDR2 (germline): SEHNR, FQNEAQ (reference sequence). In nucleotides, the CDR3 is TGTGCCAGCAGCCGTGACAGGGGTGGGAATTCACCCCTCCACTTT. Residues: CASSRDRGGNSPLHF.